Below are 19 T cell receptor beta chains sequenced from a single sample in a study of PD-1 blockade in classical Hodgkin lymphoma. The data were produced by immunoSEQ multiplex PCR, yet TCRdb's version contains in-frame clones alone and is incomplete. Of approximately 89,000 clones listed, about 83% are singletons. The time point here: cycle 4 day 1 (C4D1), after 6 weeks of nivolumab. No patient escaped relapse after autologous stem cell transplantation, and brentuximab vedotin exposure varied. Specimen: peripheral blood mononuclear cells (PBMCs), collected before the fourth cycle of nivolumab. Source of these receptors: a human donor with classical Hodgkin lymphoma.

CDR3 amino acids: CASSQVFEQRGGYTF. CDR3 in DNA: TGTGCCAGCAGCCAAGTATTCGAACAAAGAGGTGGCTACACCTTC. The chain combines TRBV7-2 with TRBJ1-2, with D unclear. Trimming took off 5 bases at V and 7 bases at J, with 20 bases between the two ends. Germline CDR1 is SGHTA and CDR2 is FQGNSA. The CDR3 has 15 amino acids.

This rearrangement joins TRBV5-6 to TRBJ2-1; D is ambiguous. Germline V gene data show CDR1 as SGHDT and CDR2 as YYEEEE. This CDR3 is 15 amino acids long. Trimming cost V 4 bases and J 4 bases, with 15 bases left between them. CDR3 sequence reads: CASSQPGVGYNEQFF. Here the CDR3 DNA reads TGTGCCAGCAGCCAGCCCGGCGTAGGGTACAATGAGCAGTTCTTC.

This clone was detected only a few times. This chain connects TRBV28 to TRBJ1-1; D possibly corresponds to TRBD1 (5 bases). The CDR3 contains 13 residues. Between the trimmed V and J ends, which lost 5 bases and 6 bases, there was a span of 13 bases. The V gene's germline CDR1 is MDHEN and CDR2 SYDVKM. This CDR3 is CASSQRPGPEAFF. DNA of the CDR3: TGTGCCAGCAGTCAACGGCCGGGGCCTGAAGCTTTCTTT.

The CDR3 bases are TGTGCCAGCAGCATGACTAGCGGGACGGGGGAGCAGTACTTC. Amino acid sequence: CASSMTSGTGEQYF. This chain connects TRBV11-2 to TRBJ2-7; 11 bases align to TRBD2. The CDR3 runs 14 residues. V lost 5 bases to trimming and J lost 7 bases; unmatched junction nucleotides: 7. The V gene's germline CDR1 is SGHAT and CDR2 FQNNGV.

V and J are TRBV6-6 and TRBJ2-3; D possibly corresponds to TRBD2 (6 bases). Trimming took off 0 bases at V and 0 bases at J, with 10 bases between the two ends. The germline gives CDR1 MNHNY, CDR2 SVGAGI (reference sequence). The CDR3 is 16 amino acids. The DNA for the CDR3 is TGTGCCAGCAGTTACTCCTGGAGCGGGAGCACAGATACGCAGTATTTT. Translated, it gives CASSYSWSGSTDTQYF.

V gene TRBV7-2 combines with J gene TRBJ2-2; 9 nucleotides align to TRBD1. V was clipped by 3 bases and J by 6 bases; unmatched bases: 8. From germline, CDR1 is SGHTA and CDR2 FQGNSA. There are 16 residues in the CDR3. The CDR3 loop reads CASSFFPQGASGELFF. The CDR3 DNA reads as TGTGCCAGCAGCTTTTTTCCACAGGGGGCGTCCGGGGAGCTGTTTTTT. Full variable domain (outside the CDR3, taken from reference TRBV7-2 and TRBJ2-2): GAGVSQSPSNKVTEKGKDVELRCDPISGHTALYWYRQSLGQGLEFLIYFQGNSAPDKSGLPSDRFSAERTGGSVSTLTIQRTQQEDSAVYLCASSFFPQGASGELFFGEGSRLTVL.

V and J are TRBV2 and TRBJ2-6; D is unresolved. Germline V gene sequence: CDR1 SNHLY, CDR2 FYNNEI. V dropped 4 bases and J dropped 0 bases, with 7 bases sitting between them. The CDR3 contains 15 residues. CDR3 DNA: TGTGCCAGCAGTGGACCGTTCTCTGGGGCCAACGTCCTGACTTTC. This codes for CASSGPFSGANVLTF.

In its sample, this clone was seen once. The chain links TRBV10-3 to TRBJ2-7, with D uncertain. Germline V CDR1 and CDR2: ENHRY, SYGVKD. The CDR3 consists of 11 residues. V was cut by 3 bases and J by 3 bases, with 3 bases left in between. The CDR3 nucleotides read TGTGCCATCAGTGAATACTACGAGCAGTACTTC. This encodes CAISEYYEQYF.

The chain links TRBV29-1 to TRBJ1-2, with 7 bases lining up with TRBD1. The trim removed 1 base at V and 5 bases at J, leaving 4 bases unmatched. The germline V gene encodes CDR1 SQVTM and CDR2 ANQGSEA. The CDR3 spans 13 residues. For the CDR3, the DNA is TGCAGCGTTGAAGGCAGGGGGGAGTATGGCTACACCTTC. Translating it yields CSVEGRGEYGYTF.

This clone was detected only a few times. This chain joins TRBV4-1 and TRBJ1-1; 9 bases line up with TRBD1. Unmatched junction bases numbered 6, after V lost 3 bases and J lost 1 base. This CDR3 is built from 16 residues. The germline CDR1 and CDR2 sequences are MGHRA and YSYEKL. The CDR3 loop is CASSQIGTGTNTEAFF. The CDR3 DNA reads as TGCGCCAGCAGCCAGATCGGGACAGGGACGAACACTGAAGCTTTCTTT.

The V gene is TRBV6-5, the J gene TRBJ2-5, with TRBD1 identical over 9 bases. CDR3 length equals 16 residues. The V gene end was trimmed by 2 bases and the J gene end by 2 bases; junction bases not matched to a gene: 6. Germline-derived CDR1 and CDR2 are MNHEY and SVGAGI. The CDR3 loop is CASSYRTGEIQETQYF. CDR3 nucleotides: TGTGCCAGCAGTTACAGGACAGGGGAGATACAAGAGACCCAGTACTTC.

This clone was counted a few times. The rearrangement joins TRBV18 to TRBJ1-2, with 7 nucleotides matching TRBD1. The germline CDR1 and CDR2 sequences are KGHSH and LQKENI. With 0 bases clipped from V and 10 bases from J, the junction kept 14 bases outside the gene matches. This CDR3 comprises 16 residues. In DNA form, the CDR3 reads TGTGCCAGCTCACCACCGGCACAGGGGACCCAGGGCCTCTACACCTTC. Residues: CASSPPAQGTQGLYTF.

This rearrangement joins TRBV7-3 to TRBJ1-1; TRBD1 aligns across 7 bases. This CDR3 spans 16 amino acids. The V segment lost 2 bases and the J segment 1 base; nucleotides outside the gene matches: 7. Per germline, CDR1 SGHTA and CDR2 FQGTGA. The CDR3 is CASSLARGDRNTEAFF. The CDR3, as DNA: TGTGCCAGCAGCTTAGCCAGGGGGGACAGGAACACTGAAGCTTTCTTT.

The CDR3 nucleotides are TGTGCCAGCAGCTGGGACAGTTCGAATGAAAAACTGTTTTTT. This translates into CASSWDSSNEKLFF. The rearrangement links TRBV5-5 to TRBJ1-4, with 7 bases identical to TRBD1. Germline trimming cut 3 bases from V and 5 bases from J; bases unmatched to any gene: 4. The CDR3 loop spans 14 amino acids. Germline V gene lookup returns CDR1 SGHKS and CDR2 YYEKEE (reference sequence).

V and J are TRBV7-2 and TRBJ2-3; 10 positions match TRBD1. The germline gives CDR1 SGHTA, CDR2 FQGNSA. The V segment lost 3 bases and the J segment 0 bases; nucleotides outside the gene matches: 6. This CDR3 contains 17 residues. The CDR3 loop reads CASSFLWGQGSTDTQYF. CDR3 coding DNA: TGTGCCAGCAGCTTTTTATGGGGACAGGGGAGCACAGATACGCAGTATTTT.

The J gene is TRBJ2-2, the V gene TRBV5-5, with D tentatively TRBD1 (5 bases). Germline-derived CDR1 and CDR2 are SGHKS and YYEKEE (reference sequence). V gave up 7 bases and J gave up 7 bases, with 14 bases separating them. The CDR3 spans 13 residues. CDR3 nucleotide sequence: TGTGCCAGCTCCCCGCAGGGATTCGGGGAGCTGTTTTTT. Protein: CASSPQGFGELFF.

The gene calls are TRBV10-3 and TRBJ2-1; TRBD2 agrees at 11 bases. From germline, CDR1 is ENHRY and CDR2 SYGVKD. The CDR3 extends over 14 amino acids. V was pared by 6 bases and J by 5 bases, with 3 bases of the junction left unmatched. CDR3 loop: CAIRQTSGDNEQFF. CDR3 nucleotide sequence: TGTGCCATCAGACAGACTAGCGGGGACAATGAGCAGTTCTTC.

The rearrangement uses TRBV5-1 and TRBJ2-1, with 8 bases matching TRBD2. V lost 4 bases to trimming and J lost 9 bases; unmatched junction nucleotides: 6. CDR1 and CDR2 (germline): SGHRS, YFSETQ. CDR3 size: 13 residues. CDR3 nucleotide sequence: TGCGCCAGCAGCGCGGACGCGGGAGGTGAGCAGTTCTTC. It translates to CASSADAGGEQFF.

The chain employs TRBV11-2 and TRBJ2-2; no definite D call. V was clipped by 0 bases and J by 5 bases, with 4 bases between them. Germline CDR1 SGHAT, CDR2 FQNNGV. The CDR3 has 13 amino acids. The DNA of the CDR3 is TGTGCCAGCAGCTTAGATGTTACCGGGGAGCTGTTTTTT. Translation: CASSLDVTGELFF.